This T cell receptor beta chain comes out of a study of patients and donors after allogeneic stem cell transplantation. V shed 4 bases and J shed 4 bases, with 17 bases lying between them. In germline, CDR1 is SGHVS, CDR2 FNYEAQ. This CDR3 has 16 amino acids. Using its own MiXCR run on the RT-PCR reads, TCRdb lists one record per CDR3 protein. This table holds tens of thousands of distinct CDR3 sequences, more than 10% found once. The sample holds many counts of this clonotype. The receptor was isolated from a human donor who was either an allogeneic HSCT recipient or a stem cell or donor lymphocyte infusion donor (not recorded which). It is not recorded whose cells these are; they may come from a transplant donor. The chain is built from TRBV7-6 and TRBJ1-3; a weak D match, TRBD1 (5 bases). The sample consisted of blood, either unsorted or a sorted T cell fraction (not recorded which). The CDR3 nucleotides are TGTGCCAGCAGCTCCACGACAGCCCAGCTGGGAAACACCATATATTTT. This gives the protein CASSSTTAQLGNTIYF.